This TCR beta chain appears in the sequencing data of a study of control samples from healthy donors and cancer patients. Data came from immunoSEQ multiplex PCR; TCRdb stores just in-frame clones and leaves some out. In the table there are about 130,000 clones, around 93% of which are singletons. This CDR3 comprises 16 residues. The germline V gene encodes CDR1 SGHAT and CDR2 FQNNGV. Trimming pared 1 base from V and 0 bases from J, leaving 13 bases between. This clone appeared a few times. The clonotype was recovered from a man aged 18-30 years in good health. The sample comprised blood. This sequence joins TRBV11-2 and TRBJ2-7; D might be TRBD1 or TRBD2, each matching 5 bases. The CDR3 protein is CASSLGDAISSYEQYF. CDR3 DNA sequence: TGTGCCAGCAGCTTAGGGGACGCGATTAGCTCCTACGAGCAGTACTTC.